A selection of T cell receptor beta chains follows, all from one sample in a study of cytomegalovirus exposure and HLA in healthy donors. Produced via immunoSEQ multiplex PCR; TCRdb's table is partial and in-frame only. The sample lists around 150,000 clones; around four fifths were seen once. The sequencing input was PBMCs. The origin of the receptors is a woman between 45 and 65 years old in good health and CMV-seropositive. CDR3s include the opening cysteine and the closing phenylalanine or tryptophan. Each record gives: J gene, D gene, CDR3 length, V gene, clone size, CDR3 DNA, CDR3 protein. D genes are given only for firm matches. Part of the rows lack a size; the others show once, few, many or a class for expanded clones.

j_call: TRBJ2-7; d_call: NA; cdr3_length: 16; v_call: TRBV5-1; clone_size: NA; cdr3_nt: TGCGCCAGCAGAACCCAGACAGGCCTGGGGGCCTACGAGCAGTACTTC; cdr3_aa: CASRTQTGLGAYEQYF
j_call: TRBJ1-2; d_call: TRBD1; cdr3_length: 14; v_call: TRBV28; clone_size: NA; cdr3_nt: TGTGCCAGCAGACTAGAGGGGGCTGGCTATGGCTACACCTTC; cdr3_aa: CASRLEGAGYGYTF
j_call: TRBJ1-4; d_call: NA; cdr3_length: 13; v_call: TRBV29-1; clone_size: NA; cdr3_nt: TGCAGCGCAGGAGGGGAAGCTAATGAAAAACTGTTTTTT; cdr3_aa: CSAGGEANEKLFF
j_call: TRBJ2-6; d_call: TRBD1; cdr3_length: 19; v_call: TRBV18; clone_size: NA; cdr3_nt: TGTGCCAGCTCACCACCGGGACAGGGGGCGTCGGCTGGGGCCAACGTCCTGACTTTC; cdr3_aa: CASSPPGQGASAGANVLTF
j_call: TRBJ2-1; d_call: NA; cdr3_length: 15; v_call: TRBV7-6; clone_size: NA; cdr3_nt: TGTGCCAGCAGCTTAGCGCCAGGGGTCTACAATGAGCAGTTCTTC; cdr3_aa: CASSLAPGVYNEQFF
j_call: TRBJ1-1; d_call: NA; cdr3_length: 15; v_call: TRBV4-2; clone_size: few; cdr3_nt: TGTGCCAGCAGCCAAGGGTTTGCGTGGAACACTGAAGCTTTCTTT; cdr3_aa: CASSQGFAWNTEAFF
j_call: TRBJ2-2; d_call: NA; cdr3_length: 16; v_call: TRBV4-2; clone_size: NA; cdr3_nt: TGTGCCAGCAGCCAAGTCGAGGGGACTAACACCGGGGAGCTGTTTTTT; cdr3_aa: CASSQVEGTNTGELFF
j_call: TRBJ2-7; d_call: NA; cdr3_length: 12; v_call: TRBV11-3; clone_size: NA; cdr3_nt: TGTGCCAGCAGTCCATCGGGGGACGAGCAGTACTTC; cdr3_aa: CASSPSGDEQYF
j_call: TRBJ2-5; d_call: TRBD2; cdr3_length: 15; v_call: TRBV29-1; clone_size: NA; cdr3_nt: TGCAGCGGGTCCGGGACTAGCGGGGAGGAAGAGACCCAGTACTTC; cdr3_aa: CSGSGTSGEEETQYF
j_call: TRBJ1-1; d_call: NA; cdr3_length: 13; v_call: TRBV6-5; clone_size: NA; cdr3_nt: TGTGCCAGCAGTTACAGCCGGGGCACTGAAGCTTTCTTT; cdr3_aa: CASSYSRGTEAFF
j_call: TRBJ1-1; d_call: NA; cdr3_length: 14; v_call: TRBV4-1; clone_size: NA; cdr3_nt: TGCGCCAGCAGCCGAGTTTTGGTGAACACTGAAGCTTTCTTT; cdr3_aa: CASSRVLVNTEAFF
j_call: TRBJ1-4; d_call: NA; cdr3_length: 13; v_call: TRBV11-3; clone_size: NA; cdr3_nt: TGTGCCAGCAGCCGCGGTTACGGAAAAAAACTGTTTTTT; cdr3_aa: CASSRGYGKKLFF
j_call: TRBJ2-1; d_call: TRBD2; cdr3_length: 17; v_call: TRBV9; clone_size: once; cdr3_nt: TGCGCCAGCAATCAGCAGGCTAGCGGGAGTGCGTACAATGAGCAGTTCTTC; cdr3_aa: CASNQQASGSAYNEQFF
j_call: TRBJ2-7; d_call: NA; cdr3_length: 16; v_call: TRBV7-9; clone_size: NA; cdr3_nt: TGTGCCAGCAGCTTCCAGTCAATTTCTAGCACGCGGGAGCAGTACTTC; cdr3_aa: CASSFQSISSTREQYF
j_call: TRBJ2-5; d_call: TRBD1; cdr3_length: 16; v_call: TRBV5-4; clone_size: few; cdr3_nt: TGTGCCAGCAGCTTGTGGGACAGGGCAAGCGCAGAGACCCAGTACTTC; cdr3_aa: CASSLWDRASAETQYF
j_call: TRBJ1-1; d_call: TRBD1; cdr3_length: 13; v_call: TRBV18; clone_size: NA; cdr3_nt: TGTGCCAGCTCACAGGGGGCCGACACTGAAGCTTTCTTT; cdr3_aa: CASSQGADTEAFF
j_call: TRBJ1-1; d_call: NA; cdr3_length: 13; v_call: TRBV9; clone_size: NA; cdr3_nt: TGTGCCAGCAGCGTAGCGACACAGAGTGAAGCTTTCTTT; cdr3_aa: CASSVATQSEAFF
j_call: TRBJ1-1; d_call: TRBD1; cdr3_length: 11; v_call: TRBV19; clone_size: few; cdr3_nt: TGTGCCAGTCATACAGGGGGCGAAGCTTTCTTT; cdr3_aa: CASHTGGEAFF
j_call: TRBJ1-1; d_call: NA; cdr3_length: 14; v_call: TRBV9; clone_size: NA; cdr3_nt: TGTGCCAGCAGCCCACGACAGACCTACACTGAAGCTTTCTTT; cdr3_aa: CASSPRQTYTEAFF
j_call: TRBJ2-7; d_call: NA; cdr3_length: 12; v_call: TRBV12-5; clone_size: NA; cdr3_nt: TGTGCTAGTGGTTTGGTACGGGATGAGCAGTACTTC; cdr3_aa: CASGLVRDEQYF
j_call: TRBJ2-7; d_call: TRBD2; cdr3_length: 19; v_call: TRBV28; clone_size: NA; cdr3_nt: TGTGCCAGCAGTTTTTATCTTGGGATAGCGGGTCCCCGCTCCTACGAGCAGTACTTC; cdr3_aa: CASSFYLGIAGPRSYEQYF
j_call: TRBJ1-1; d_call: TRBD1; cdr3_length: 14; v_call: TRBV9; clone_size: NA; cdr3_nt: TGTGCCAGCAGCCTCGCGGGACAGTCCTTAGGGGCTTTCTTT; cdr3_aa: CASSLAGQSLGAFF
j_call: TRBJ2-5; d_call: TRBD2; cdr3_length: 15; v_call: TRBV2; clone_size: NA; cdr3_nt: TGTGCCAGCACCGGCATGGGGGGGGTCCAAGAGACCCAGTACTTC; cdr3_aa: CASTGMGGVQETQYF
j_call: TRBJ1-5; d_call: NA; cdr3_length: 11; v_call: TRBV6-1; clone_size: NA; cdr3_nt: TGTGCCTTAGGCGGTGATCAGCCCCAGCATTTT; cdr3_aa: CALGGDQPQHF
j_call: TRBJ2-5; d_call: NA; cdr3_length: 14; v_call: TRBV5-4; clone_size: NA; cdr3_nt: TGTGCCAGCAGCTTTGGGACACCCCAAGAGACCCAGTACTTC; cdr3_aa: CASSFGTPQETQYF
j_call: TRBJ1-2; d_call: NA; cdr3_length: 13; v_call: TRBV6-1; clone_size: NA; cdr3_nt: TGTGCCAGCTCGCTATACCCAAAGAGGGGCTACACCTTC; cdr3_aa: CASSLYPKRGYTF
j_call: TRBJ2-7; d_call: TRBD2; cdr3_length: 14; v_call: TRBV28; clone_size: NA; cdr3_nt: TGTGCCAGCAGTTTGGCGGGAGGGCCGTACGAGCAGTACTTC; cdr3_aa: CASSLAGGPYEQYF
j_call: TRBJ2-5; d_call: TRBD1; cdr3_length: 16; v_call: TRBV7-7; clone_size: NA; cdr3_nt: TGTGCTAGCAGCTTAGCAGGGGGACAGGGTTTCAGGACCCAGTACTTC; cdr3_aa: CASSLAGGQGFRTQYF
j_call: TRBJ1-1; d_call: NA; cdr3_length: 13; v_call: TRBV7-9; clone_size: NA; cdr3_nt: TGTGCCAGCAGCTTCGGCCGGGACACTGAAGCTTTCTTT; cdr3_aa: CASSFGRDTEAFF
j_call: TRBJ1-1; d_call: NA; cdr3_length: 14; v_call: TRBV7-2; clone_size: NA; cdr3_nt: TGTGCCAGCAGCTACGCGGGGATTAACACTGAAGCTTTCTTT; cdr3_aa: CASSYAGINTEAFF
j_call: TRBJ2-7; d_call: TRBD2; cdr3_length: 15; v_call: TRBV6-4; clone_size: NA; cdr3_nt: TGTGCCAGCGGCGGTGGAAGCGGGGGGACCTACGAGCAGTACTTC; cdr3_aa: CASGGGSGGTYEQYF
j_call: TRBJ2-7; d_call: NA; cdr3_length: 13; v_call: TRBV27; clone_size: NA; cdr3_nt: TGTGCCAGCAGTTTCCTGAGCTCCTACGAGCAGTACTTC; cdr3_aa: CASSFLSSYEQYF
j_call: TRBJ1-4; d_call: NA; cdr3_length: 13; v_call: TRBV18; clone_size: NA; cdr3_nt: TGTGCCAGCTCCCCCGGGGTTCGGGAAAAACTGTTTTTT; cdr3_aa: CASSPGVREKLFF
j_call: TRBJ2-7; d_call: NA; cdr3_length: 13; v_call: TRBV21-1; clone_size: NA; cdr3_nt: TGTGCCTATGGGACTAGCGGGAGCCACGAGCAGTACTTC; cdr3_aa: CAYGTSGSHEQYF
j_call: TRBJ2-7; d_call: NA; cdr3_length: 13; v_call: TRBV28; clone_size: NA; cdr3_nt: TGTGCCAGCACCCCTGGACTAAACTACGAGCAGTACTTC; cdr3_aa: CASTPGLNYEQYF
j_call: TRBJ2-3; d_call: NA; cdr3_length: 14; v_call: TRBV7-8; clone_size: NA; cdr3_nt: TGTGCCAGCAGCTTACCCCCCTATTCTGATACGCAGTATTTT; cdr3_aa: CASSLPPYSDTQYF
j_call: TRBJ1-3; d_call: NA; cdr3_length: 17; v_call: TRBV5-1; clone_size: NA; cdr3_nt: TGCGCCAGCAGCCCCTACCCGAAGGGGATGGGTGGAAACACCATATATTTT; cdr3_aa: CASSPYPKGMGGNTIYF
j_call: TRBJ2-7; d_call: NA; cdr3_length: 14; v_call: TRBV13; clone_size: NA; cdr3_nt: TGTGCCAGCAGCTTCAGTGGCAGGGCCGACGAGCAGTACTTC; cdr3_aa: CASSFSGRADEQYF
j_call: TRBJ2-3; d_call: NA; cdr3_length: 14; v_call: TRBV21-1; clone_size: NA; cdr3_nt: TGTGCCAGCAGCAACAGGGGGCGCACAGATACGCAGTATTTT; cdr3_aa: CASSNRGRTDTQYF
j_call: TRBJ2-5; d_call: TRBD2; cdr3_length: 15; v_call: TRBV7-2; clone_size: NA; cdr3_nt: TGTGCCAGCAGCTTTAGGCTAGCGGGGTCAGAGACCCAGTACTTC; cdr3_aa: CASSFRLAGSETQYF
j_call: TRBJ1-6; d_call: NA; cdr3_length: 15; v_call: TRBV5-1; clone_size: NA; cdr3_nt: TGCGCCAGCAGCTTACTCACTTTCAATAATTCACCCCTCCACTTT; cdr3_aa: CASSLLTFNNSPLHF
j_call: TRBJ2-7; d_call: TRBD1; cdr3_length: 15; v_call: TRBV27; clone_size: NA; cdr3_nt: TGTGCCAGCAGAACCCTCGGGACAGGGTCCTACGAGCAGTACTTC; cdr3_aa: CASRTLGTGSYEQYF
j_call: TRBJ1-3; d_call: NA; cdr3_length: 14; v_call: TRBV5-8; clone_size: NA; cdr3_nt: TGTGCCAGCAGCTTGGTAGCCCGGAGAAACACCATATATTTT; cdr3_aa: CASSLVARRNTIYF
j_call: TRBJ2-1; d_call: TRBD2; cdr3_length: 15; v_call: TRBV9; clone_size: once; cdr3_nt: TGTGCCAGCAGCGGCAGCGGGAGTCCCTACAATGAGCAGTTCTTC; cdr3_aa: CASSGSGSPYNEQFF
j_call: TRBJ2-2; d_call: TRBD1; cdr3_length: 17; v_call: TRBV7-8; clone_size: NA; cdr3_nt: TGTGCCAGCAGCGGGTCGACAGGGCCGTTGGGCACCGGGGAGCTGTTTTTT; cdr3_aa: CASSGSTGPLGTGELFF
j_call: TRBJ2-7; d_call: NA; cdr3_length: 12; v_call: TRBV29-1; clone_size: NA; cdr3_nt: TGCAGCGTTGAATCGGTACTCTACGAGCAGTACTTC; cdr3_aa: CSVESVLYEQYF
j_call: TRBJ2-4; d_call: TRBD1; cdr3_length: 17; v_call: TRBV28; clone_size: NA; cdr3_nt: TGTGCCAGCAGTCCAAATATGCCGGACAGGGCCAAAAACATTCAGTACTTC; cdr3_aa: CASSPNMPDRAKNIQYF
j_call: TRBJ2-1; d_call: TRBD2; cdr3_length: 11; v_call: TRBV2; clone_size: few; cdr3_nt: TGTGCCAGCAGGGGGGAGGGTGAGCAGTTCTTC; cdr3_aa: CASRGEGEQFF
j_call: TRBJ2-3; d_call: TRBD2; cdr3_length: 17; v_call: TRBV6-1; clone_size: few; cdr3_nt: TGTGCCAGCAGTGCTTCAAGGAGGGGACTAGTGGGCGATACGCAGTATTTT; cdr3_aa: CASSASRRGLVGDTQYF
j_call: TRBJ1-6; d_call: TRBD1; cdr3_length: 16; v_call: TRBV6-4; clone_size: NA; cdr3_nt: TGTGCCAGCAGTGACGGTAACAGGGGGGGTAATTCACCCCTCCACTTT; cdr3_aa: CASSDGNRGGNSPLHF
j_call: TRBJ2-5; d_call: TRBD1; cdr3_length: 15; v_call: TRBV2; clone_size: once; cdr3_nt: TGTGCCAGCGCGGCGGACAGGATAAACCAAGAGACCCAGTACTTC; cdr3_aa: CASAADRINQETQYF
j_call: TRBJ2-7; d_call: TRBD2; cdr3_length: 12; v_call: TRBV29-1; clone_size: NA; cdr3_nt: TGCAGCGTTGGGGTCATGGGGGGGGAGCAGTACTTC; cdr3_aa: CSVGVMGGEQYF
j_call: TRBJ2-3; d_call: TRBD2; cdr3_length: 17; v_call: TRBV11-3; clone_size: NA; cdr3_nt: TGTGCCAGCAGCTTAGGCCAAGGGCGGGGGGGGTTCGATACGCAGTATTTT; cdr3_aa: CASSLGQGRGGFDTQYF
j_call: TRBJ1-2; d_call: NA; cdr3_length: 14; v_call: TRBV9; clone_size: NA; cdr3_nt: TGTGCCAGCAGCGCCACCGGGTCCCGATATGGCTACACCTTC; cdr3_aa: CASSATGSRYGYTF
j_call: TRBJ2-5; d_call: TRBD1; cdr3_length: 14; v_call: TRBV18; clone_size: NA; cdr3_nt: TGTGCCAGCTCACCTGGGACAGGCCAAGAGACCCAGTACTTC; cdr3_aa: CASSPGTGQETQYF